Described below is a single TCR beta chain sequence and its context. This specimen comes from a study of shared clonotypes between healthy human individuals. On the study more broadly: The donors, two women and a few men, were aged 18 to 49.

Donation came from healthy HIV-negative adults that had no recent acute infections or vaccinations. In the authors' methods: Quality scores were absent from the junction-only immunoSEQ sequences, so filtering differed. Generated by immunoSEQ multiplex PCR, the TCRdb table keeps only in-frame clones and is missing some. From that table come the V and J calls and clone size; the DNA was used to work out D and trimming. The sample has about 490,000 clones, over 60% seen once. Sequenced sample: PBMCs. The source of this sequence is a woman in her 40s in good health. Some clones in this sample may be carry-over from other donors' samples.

The CDR3 DNA follows: TGTGCCAGCAGCTTAGAGTCTGTATACAATGAGCAGTTCTTC. Its protein is CASSLESVYNEQFF. This chain connects TRBV11-3 to TRBJ2-1, with D uncertain. This CDR3 comprises 14 residues. The germline V and J ends were trimmed by 0 bases and 4 bases, with 7 bases remaining between them. CDR1 is SGHNT and CDR2 is YENEEA in the germline V gene.